This T cell receptor (beta chain) was recovered during a study of blood T cell repertoires in COVID-19. The assay was immunoSEQ multiplex PCR, and TCRdb's table has in-frame clones only and misses some. The sample records approximately 260,000 clones, nearly 90% being singletons. Enrolment of Seattle patients took place during active infection, and they were followed longitudinally. The TCR was taken from a woman in her sixties with COVID-19, enrolled during active disease. Specimen: peripheral blood.

The CDR3 coding sequence is TGCGCCAGCAGCCATAGATCTACAGGGGACTACAATGAGCAGTTCTTC. Protein: CASSHRSTGDYNEQFF. This chain connects TRBV4-3 to TRBJ2-1; TRBD1 matches 7 bases. There are 16 residues in the CDR3. CDR1 is LGHNA, CDR2 YSLEER, per germline. Losses at the gene ends were 3 bases for V and 3 bases for J; bases not matched to a gene: 8.